The next 30 T cell receptor beta chains were all read from a single sample in a study of cytomegalovirus exposure and HLA in healthy donors. PCR amplification relied on 60 Vbeta primers (plus 13 Jbeta primers). Sequenced by immunoSEQ multiplex PCR; TCRdb stores in-frame clones only, minus some. The data hold around 200,000 clones, with around 83% observed a single time. The sequenced sample consisted of PBMCs. The receptors shown here come from a girl aged 2 to 10 in good health and CMV-seropositive.

The chain is built from TRBV1 and TRBJ1-3; the listed D gene, TRBD1, was not tested against the DNA. TRBV1 constitutes a pseudogene. The CDR3 has 17 amino acids. In DNA, the CDR3 is TGCACCAGCAGATGTAGATGGGGGCCCTACTCTGGAAACACCATATATTTT. Its protein product is CTSRCRWGPYSGNTIYF.

The chain recombines TRBV5-6 with TRBJ2-3, with a possible D match to TRBD2 (5 bases). The V end was cut by 0 bases, the J end by 11 bases, with 13 bases between. The CDR3 is 13 amino acids. Germline CDR1 is SGHDT and CDR2 is YYEEEE. CDR3 protein: CASSLGVGVKQYF. CDR3 DNA: TGTGCCAGCAGCTTGGGTGTCGGGGTTAAGCAGTATTTT.

The chain joins TRBV5-4 to TRBJ2-5; 8 nucleotides line up with TRBD2. The CDR3 totals 15 residues. Germline V CDR1 and CDR2: SGHNT, YYREEE (reference sequence). With 1 base clipped from V and 2 bases from J, the junction kept 4 bases outside the gene matches. The DNA of the CDR3 is TGTGCCAGCAGCTTGTCTGCGGGGGGACAAGAGACCCAGTACTTC. The encoded protein is CASSLSAGGQETQYF. The full variable domain, rest sourced from reference TRBV5-4 and TRBJ2-5, is ETGVTQSPTHLIKTRGQQVTLRCSSQSGHNTVSWYQQALGQGPQFIFQYYREEENGRGNFPPRFSGLQFPNYSSELNVNALELDDSALYLCASSLSAGGQETQYFGPGTRLLVL.

The chain employs TRBV4-1 and TRBJ2-2; D is undetermined. V dropped 0 bases and J dropped 7 bases, with 12 bases sitting between them. The CDR3 is 15 residues long. In germline, CDR1 is MGHRA, CDR2 YSYEKL. The CDR3 here is CASSQEYYFDGELFF. In nucleotides, the CDR3 is TGCGCCAGCAGCCAAGAGTATTACTTCGACGGGGAGCTGTTTTTT.

The chain recombines TRBV19 with TRBJ1-1; D unclear. V was pared by 6 bases and J by 0 bases, with 11 bases between. Germline CDR1 and CDR2: LNHDA and SQIVND (reference sequence). The length of the CDR3 is 14 residues. CDR3 amino acids: CASRAGGMNTEAFF. As DNA, the CDR3 is TGTGCCAGTAGGGCCGGAGGGATGAACACTGAAGCTTTCTTT.

The V and J genes are TRBV6-1 and TRBJ1-4; D perhaps matches TRBD1 (5 bases). Germline V gene sequence: CDR1 MNHNS, CDR2 SASEGT. The CDR3 is 15 residues long. Trimming stripped 2 bases from V and 8 bases from J, with 15 bases between. The CDR3 protein is CASSENPRGREKLFF. The CDR3 DNA reads TGTGCCAGCAGTGAAAATCCCCGGGGGAGAGAAAAACTGTTTTTT.

This clone has only a few counts. The chain uses TRBV2 and TRBJ2-3; 10 bases are shared with TRBD2. Looked up from germline, CDR1 is SNHLY and CDR2 is FYNNEI. The length of the CDR3 is 16 residues. Trimming took 7 bases from V and 2 from J; bases not matched to a gene: 9. Here the CDR3 reads CASKKLAGDDTDTQYF. DNA of the CDR3: TGTGCCAGCAAGAAGCTAGCGGGGGATGACACAGATACGCAGTATTTT.

The chain is built from TRBV20-1 and TRBJ1-1, with unresolved D. Germline V gene data show CDR1 as DFQATT and CDR2 as SNEGSKA (reference sequence). V was cut by 8 bases and J by 0 bases, with 7 bases left in between. This CDR3 has 11 residues. The CDR3 DNA follows: TGCAGTTCCAGGATGAACACTGAAGCTTTCTTT. It translates to CSSRMNTEAFF.

J is TRBJ2-3 and V is TRBV5-4, with no clear D. Germline V gene data show CDR1 as SGHNT and CDR2 as YYREEE (reference sequence). Trimming pared 4 bases from V and 3 bases from J, leaving 18 bases between. This CDR3 is 16 amino acids long. CDR3 coding DNA: TGTGCCAGCAGCGGCACCCACAATAAGATTACAGATACGCAGTATTTT. Translation gives CASSGTHNKITDTQYF.

The V gene is TRBV19, the J gene TRBJ1-3; D uncertain. Trimming cost V 4 bases and J 4 bases, with 8 bases left between them. Per germline, CDR1 LNHDA and CDR2 SQIVND (reference sequence). This CDR3 spans 13 amino acids. The CDR3 sequence is CASSNELGNTIYF. The CDR3, as DNA: TGTGCCAGTAGTAATGAGCTGGGAAACACCATATATTTT.

The CDR3 protein is CASIPYRGDGRNTEAFF. CDR3 DNA: TGTGCCAGTATCCCCTACAGGGGCGATGGTCGGAACACTGAAGCTTTCTTT. The rearrangement links TRBV5-8 to TRBJ1-1; 7 bases map to TRBD1. Germline loops: CDR1 SGHTS, CDR2 YDEGEE. The CDR3 contains 17 residues. Trimming at V came to 8 bases and at J to 1 base, leaving 17 bases not matched to a gene.

The chain couples TRBV12-5 to TRBJ1-1; the match to TRBD1 covers 7 bases. The germline CDR1 and CDR2 sequences are LGHNT and FRNRAP. Trimming took 4 bases from V and 0 from J; bases not matched to a gene: 2. The CDR3 extends over 14 amino acids. CDR3: CASGSGTVNTEAFF. DNA for the CDR3: TGTGCTAGTGGTTCGGGGACAGTGAACACTGAAGCTTTCTTT. The full variable domain, its missing parts supplied by reference TRBV12-5 and TRBJ1-1, is DARVTQTPRHKVTEMGQEVTMRCQPILGHNTVFWYRQTMMQGLELLAYFRNRAPLDDSGMPKDRFSAEMPDATLATLKIQPSEPRDSAVYFCASGSGTVNTEAFFGQGTRLTVV.

This clone has only a few counts. The rearrangement joins TRBV2 to TRBJ2-6; TRBD1 matches at 8 bases. Per the germline V gene, CDR1 is SNHLY and CDR2 is FYNNEI. The J segment lost 5 bases and the V segment lost 6 bases, leaving 9 bases of the junction unmatched. This CDR3 contains 16 residues. The CDR3 loop reads CASRDTGGSWANVLTF. CDR3 coding DNA: TGTGCCAGCAGAGACACAGGGGGTAGCTGGGCCAACGTCCTGACTTTC. The full variable domain, in which reference TRBV2 and TRBJ2-6 provide the parts outside the CDR3, is EPEVTQTPSHQVTQMGQEVILRCVPISNHLYFYWYRQILGQKVEFLVSFYNNEISEKSEIFDDQFSVERPDGSNFTLKIRSTKLEDSAMYFCASRDTGGSWANVLTFGAGSRLTVL.

The V call is TRBV30, the J call TRBJ2-3; 9 bases agree with TRBD2. V shed 2 bases, J shed 2 bases, and the junction held 14 bases outside the gene matches. The CDR3 totals 18 residues. The germline V gene encodes CDR1 GTSNPN and CDR2 SVGIG (reference sequence). The CDR3 DNA follows: TGTGCCTGGAGTCGGGGGGGTTTTGGGACTAGCTTCACAGATACGCAGTATTTT. This sequence encodes CAWSRGGFGTSFTDTQYF.

The rearrangement joins TRBV6-5 to TRBJ2-3, with TRBD2 matching over 7 bases. The CDR3 contains 13 residues. Per the germline V gene, CDR1 is MNHEY and CDR2 is SVGAGI. Trimming cost V 5 bases and J 1 base; bases outside gene matches: 0. The CDR3 spells CASSRGGTDTQYF. Written as DNA, the CDR3 is TGTGCCAGCAGTCGGGGGGGCACAGATACGCAGTATTTT.

The gene calls are TRBV7-2 and TRBJ2-1; 11 positions agree with TRBD2. CDR3 length: 16 amino acids. The trim removed 8 bases at V and 3 bases at J, leaving 9 bases unmatched. The germline V gene encodes CDR1 SGHTA and CDR2 FQGNSA. CDR3 DNA: TGTGCCAGCTTCCCCACTAGCGGGAGTTTCTACAATGAGCAGTTCTTC. Residues: CASFPTSGSFYNEQFF.

This sequence joins TRBV6-1 and TRBJ1-5; D is perhaps TRBD1 (6 bases). Germline CDR1 and CDR2: MNHNS and SASEGT. Trimming removed 3 bases from V and 0 bases from J, with 9 bases in between. CDR3 length: 15 amino acids. The CDR3 loop reads CASSDSTGSNQPQHF. In DNA form, the CDR3 reads TGTGCCAGCAGTGACTCGACAGGTAGCAATCAGCCCCAGCATTTT.

This clone was observed once. The germline gene is not matched at one end of the junction; a read error may be the cause. The chain uses TRBV4-1 and TRBJ1-1; D may be TRBD1 (5 bases). The CDR3 totals 15 residues. Germline V lookup: CDR1 MGHRA, CDR2 YSYEKL. The CDR3 DNA reads TGCGCCAGCCGACTTAGCTCTAGGGGATTCACTGAAGTTTTCTTT. The encoded protein is CASRLSSRGFTEVFF.

The rearrangement joins TRBV6-1 to TRBJ1-3; D is unresolved. Per the germline V gene, CDR1 is MNHNS and CDR2 is SASEGT. The V gene lost 3 bases and the J gene lost 0 bases, with 12 bases spanning the gap. This CDR3 has 16 amino acids. This CDR3 is CASSDGRDLSGNTIYF. CDR3 DNA sequence: TGTGCCAGCAGTGATGGACGGGATCTCTCTGGAAACACCATATATTTT.

This rearrangement joins TRBV2 to TRBJ2-7, with D possibly being TRBD2 (5 bases). Trimming took off 2 bases at V and 6 bases at J, with 11 bases between the two ends. This CDR3 is 13 amino acids long. The germline V gene has CDR1 SNHLY and CDR2 FYNNEI. CDR3 in amino acids: CASSESWRFEQYF. The CDR3 DNA follows: TGTGCCAGCAGTGAAAGTTGGAGGTTCGAGCAGTACTTC.

The V and J genes are TRBV19 and TRBJ2-3; 9 nucleotides agree with TRBD1. The V segment lost 4 bases and the J segment 4 bases; nucleotides outside the gene matches: 9. The CDR3 runs to 16 residues. Germline-derived CDR1 and CDR2 are LNHDA and SQIVND (reference sequence). DNA of the CDR3: TGTGCCAGTAGTAAAACCCCGGGACAGGGTGCAGATACGCAGTATTTT. This gives the protein CASSKTPGQGADTQYF.

This chain's CDR3 is CASSIAPGTIEAFF. The CDR3 coding sequence is TGTGCCAGTAGTATAGCGCCCGGGACAATTGAAGCTTTCTTT. The V call is TRBV19, the J call TRBJ1-1; TRBD1 might be the D (6 bases). The CDR3 spans 14 residues. With 1 base removed from V and 7 bases from J, the gap between germline ends came to 13 bases. CDR1 and CDR2 from the germline V gene are LNHDA and SQIVND (reference sequence).

The chain couples TRBV6-1 to TRBJ1-6; tentatively, D is TRBD1 (5 bases). Trimming pared 10 bases from V and 7 bases from J, leaving 17 bases between. The CDR3 extends over 14 amino acids. Per the germline V gene, CDR1 is MNHNS and CDR2 is SASEGT. The CDR3 reads CAMQGGLWNSPLHF. The CDR3 nucleotides are TGTGCCATGCAGGGTGGTCTCTGGAATTCACCCCTCCACTTT.

This sequence joins TRBV4-2 and TRBJ2-7; 7 bases align to TRBD2. V shed 2 bases, J shed 2 bases, and the junction held 6 bases outside the gene matches. The CDR3 consists of 15 residues. Germline CDR1 reads LGHNA; CDR2 reads YNFKEQ. The CDR3 nucleotides are TGTGCCAGCAGCCAACAGGGAGGGCGGGCCTACGAGCAGTACTTC. Its translation: CASSQQGGRAYEQYF.

This clone was detected a few times. The rearrangement joins TRBV29-1 to TRBJ1-1, with D possibly TRBD1 on 5 matching bases. The CDR3 has 12 residues. Looked up from germline, CDR1 is SQVTM and CDR2 is ANQGSEA. V was pared by 4 bases and J by 1 base, with 7 bases between. The CDR3 reads CSVVRGNTEAFF. For the CDR3, the DNA is TGCAGCGTTGTTAGGGGGAACACTGAAGCTTTCTTT.

The chain is built from TRBV11-2 and TRBJ2-6; no definite D call. This CDR3 comprises 14 residues. The germline V and J ends were trimmed by 3 bases and 4 bases, with 7 bases remaining between them. From germline, CDR1 is SGHAT and CDR2 FQNNGV. The CDR3 nucleotides are TGTGCCAGCAGCTTTACCAGGGGGGCCAACGTCCTGACTTTC. It codes for CASSFTRGANVLTF.

The genes are TRBV12-5 and TRBJ2-2; the match to TRBD2 covers 10 bases. V was clipped by 2 bases and J by 10 bases; unmatched bases: 16. CDR1 and CDR2 from the germline V gene are LGHNT and FRNRAP. This CDR3 is 18 amino acids long. CDR3 in amino acids: CASGLPKLTSGLPVELFF. The CDR3, as DNA: TGTGCTAGTGGTTTGCCCAAGCTGACTAGCGGGTTGCCGGTGGAGCTGTTTTTT.

This sequence joins TRBV9 and TRBJ2-5; 8 bases line up with TRBD1. With V trimmed by 2 bases and J by 7 bases, 7 bases remained unmatched. The germline CDR1 and CDR2 sequences are SGDLS and YYNGEE. CDR3 size: 14 residues. CDR3 DNA sequence: TGTGCCAGCAGCGTGACAGGGGATATGGGGACCCAGTACTTC. This translates into CASSVTGDMGTQYF.

This clone was seen once. The chain uses TRBV18 and TRBJ2-3; 12 bases align to TRBD2. CDR3 length: 15 residues. V shed 4 bases and J 6 bases; nucleotides not matched to a gene: 5. Per the germline V gene, CDR1 is KGHSH and CDR2 is LQKENI. CDR3 loop: CASSQLAGGGDTQYF. Here the CDR3 DNA reads TGTGCCAGCTCACAACTAGCGGGAGGAGGTGATACGCAGTATTTT.

V gene TRBV13 combines with J gene TRBJ1-1; 7 bases are shared with TRBD1. V lost 5 bases to trimming and J lost 2 bases; unmatched junction nucleotides: 14. Germline values: CDR1 PRHDT, CDR2 FYEKMQ (reference sequence). CDR3 length: 17 amino acids. The CDR3 sequence: CASSPYAGQQINTEAFF. For the CDR3, the DNA is TGTGCCAGCAGCCCCTATGCGGGACAGCAGATAAACACTGAAGCTTTCTTT.